This paragraph covers one TCR beta chain sequence. The antigen is unknown. Included patients were adults of at least 18, HIV-seronegative, South African. Assay: immunoSEQ multiplex PCR; the TCRdb copy retains only in-frame clones and omits some. The sample lists 7,500 to 8,500 clones; approximately 95% were seen once. The source of the sample is a study of T cells in tuberculosis. For the study at large: This South African cohort compared adolescents with or without latent tuberculosis against adults with active tuberculosis. Within 7 days of starting treatment, or before, PBMC were stored.

The CDR3 runs to 17 residues. V was pared by 4 bases and J by 4 bases, with 13 bases of the junction left unmatched. Germline V lookup: CDR1 LGHNA, CDR2 YNFKEQ. The study's findings and limits: Active tuberculosis patients had shorter CDR3-alpha; the beta difference was nonsignificant.

This sequence originates from an adult with tuberculosis. V usage is TRBV4-2 and J usage is TRBJ2-1, with 7 bases aligning to TRBD2. Sequencing input: PBMCs. The CDR3 region is CASSLGTSGGEYNEQFF. The CDR3 DNA follows: TGTGCCAGCAGCCTAGGGACCTCTGGGGGGGAGTACAATGAGCAGTTCTTC.